The 32 T cell receptor beta chains listed next were all sequenced from one sample in a study of OX40 agonist ivuxolimab in advanced cancers. Some clones are missing from TCRdb's copy, which holds only in-frame ones; the method was immunoSEQ multiplex PCR. The sample holds some 30,000 clones, roughly 90% seen once. Source: CD4+ or CD8+ T cells sorted from blood, taken in a trial of the OX40 agonist ivuxolimab. These receptor sequences come from an adult with an advanced solid tumor such as melanoma, head and neck, liver or kidney cancer.

This clone was seen just once. The chain couples TRBV5-1 to TRBJ2-1; 8 nucleotides line up with TRBD1. From germline, CDR1 is SGHRS and CDR2 YFSETQ. V gave up 2 bases and J gave up 2 bases; unmatched junction bases: 12. This CDR3 has 18 amino acids. The CDR3: CASSFFSTIQGAYNEQFF. CDR3 nucleotide sequence: TGCGCCAGCAGCTTCTTCAGCACTATACAGGGGGCCTACAATGAGCAGTTCTTC.

In nucleotides, the CDR3 is TGCAGCGTTGTAACAGAAGGGAGAGGCTACACCTTC. Its protein product is CSVVTEGRGYTF. The genes are TRBV29-1 and TRBJ1-2; D gene ambiguous. CDR3 length equals 12 residues. CDR1 SQVTM and CDR2 ANQGSEA come from the germline V gene. V dropped 4 bases and J dropped 8 bases, with 14 bases sitting between them. Looking up the rest from reference TRBV29-1 and TRBJ1-2 gives the full variable domain: SAVISQKPSRDICQRGTSLTIQCQVDSQVTMMFWYRQQPGQSLTLIATANQGSEATYESGFVIDKFPISRPNLTFSTLTVSNMSPEDSSIYLCSVVTEGRGYTFGSGTRLTVV.

The CDR3 sequence is CASSEWAGGGFEAFF. The CDR3 nucleotides are TGTGCCAGCAGTGAATGGGCAGGGGGCGGCTTTGAAGCTTTCTTT. V and J are TRBV6-1 and TRBJ1-1, with 8 bases aligning to TRBD1. With V trimmed by 2 bases and J by 7 bases, 9 bases remained unmatched. The germline CDR1 and CDR2 sequences are MNHNS and SASEGT. The CDR3 has 15 amino acids.

The J gene is TRBJ2-1, the V gene TRBV21-1; the D call TRBD1 from the table was never checked on the DNA. TRBV21-1 counts as a pseudogene. This CDR3 is 14 amino acids long. CDR3 residues: CASSKEGQSNEQFF. CDR3 bases: TGTGCCAGCAGCAAAGAGGGACAGAGCAATGAGCAGTTCTTC.

This clone was seen only once. The chain employs TRBV10-3 and TRBJ2-3; D is unresolved. Trimming took off 7 bases at V and 0 bases at J, with 8 bases between the two ends. This CDR3 has 13 amino acids. CDR1 ENHRY and CDR2 SYGVKD come from the germline V gene. The CDR3 nucleotides are TGTGCCATCATGGGCAGGAGCACAGATACGCAGTATTTT. This codes for CAIMGRSTDTQYF.

This sequence joins TRBV14 and TRBJ1-1, with 8 bases aligning to TRBD1. CDR3 length: 15 residues. Trimming at V came to 2 bases and at J to 5 bases, leaving 7 bases not matched to a gene. CDR1 is SGHDN and CDR2 is FVKESK in the germline V gene. CDR3 loop: CASSQKQGGDTEAFF. The CDR3 DNA is TGTGCCAGCAGCCAAAAACAGGGGGGAGATACTGAAGCTTTCTTT. The complete variable domain, with remaining parts taken from reference TRBV14 and TRBJ1-1, reads EAGVTQFPSHSVIEKGQTVTLRCDPISGHDNLYWYRRVMGKEIKFLLHFVKESKQDESGMPNNRFLAERTGGTYSTLKVQPAELEDSGVYFCASSQKQGGDTEAFFGQGTRLTVV.

The chain recombines TRBV5-6 with TRBJ2-1; TRBD2 agrees at 8 bases. The CDR3 spans 15 residues. Germline CDR1 and CDR2: SGHDT and YYEEEE. V gave up 2 bases and J gave up 8 bases; unmatched junction bases: 9. The CDR3 is CASSLVAGGDDEQFF. CDR3 bases: TGTGCCAGCAGCTTAGTGGCGGGAGGAGATGATGAGCAGTTCTTC.

This rearrangement joins TRBV21-1 to TRBJ2-7; the table's TRBD1 call for D was not verified on the DNA. TRBV21-1 is a pseudogene segment. The CDR3 is 14 amino acids. The DNA for the CDR3 is TGTGCCAGCGGAACGCAGGGGACCCCCTACGAGCAGTACTTC. Translated, it gives CASGTQGTPYEQYF.

The chain combines TRBV13 with TRBJ1-3, with 8 nucleotides matching TRBD1. The germline V gene has CDR1 PRHDT and CDR2 FYEKMQ (reference sequence). This CDR3 has 14 amino acids. V was clipped by 4 bases and J by 4 bases; unmatched bases: 3. CDR3 sequence (DNA): TGTGCCAGCAGCTCAGACAGGGGAGGAAACACCATATATTTT. Amino acid sequence: CASSSDRGGNTIYF.

This chain links TRBV28 with TRBJ2-3; no clear D gene. Germline V gene sequence: CDR1 MDHEN, CDR2 SYDVKM. The CDR3 length is 15 residues. Trimming stripped 4 bases from V and 0 bases from J, with 11 bases between. CDR3 amino acids: CASSSDAPSTDTQYF. The CDR3 DNA reads as TGTGCCAGCAGTTCCGACGCGCCTAGCACAGATACGCAGTATTTT.

The chain uses TRBV18 and TRBJ1-5, with D maybe TRBD1 (6 bases). Trimming pared 2 bases from V and 0 bases from J, leaving 17 bases between. The CDR3 spans 18 residues. In germline, CDR1 is KGHSH, CDR2 LQKENI. CDR3 protein: CASSPGGGFYYSNQPQHF. The CDR3, as DNA: TGTGCCAGCTCACCAGGGGGCGGTTTCTACTATAGCAATCAGCCCCAGCATTTT.

The V and J genes are TRBV9 and TRBJ2-7; the match to TRBD2 covers 8 bases. The V gene's germline CDR1 is SGDLS and CDR2 YYNGEE. Trimming took 0 bases from V and 0 from J; bases not matched to a gene: 2. This CDR3 has 15 residues. CDR3 DNA sequence: TGTGCCAGCAGCGTAGCGGGAGGGCTCTCCTACGAGCAGTACTTC. Translating it yields CASSVAGGLSYEQYF.

V usage is TRBV11-2 and J usage is TRBJ2-7; TRBD1 matches at 9 bases. V trimming: 4 bases; J trimming: 3 bases; junction bases outside the gene matches: 7. This CDR3 has 15 amino acids. Germline V gene sequence: CDR1 SGHAT, CDR2 FQNNGV. The CDR3 bases are TGTGCCAGCAGCTCTCAACAGGGGGCGAGCTACGAGCAGTACTTC. Encoded protein: CASSSQQGASYEQYF.

The rearrangement links TRBV7-8 to TRBJ2-5; 7 bases line up with TRBD1. The CDR3 contains 13 residues. V shed 3 bases, J shed 8 bases, and the junction held 6 bases outside the gene matches. Germline V gene lookup returns CDR1 SGHVS and CDR2 FQNEAQ. CDR3 sequence (DNA): TGTGCCAGCAGCTTTGGGACAGTCACCACCCAGTACTTC. This codes for CASSFGTVTTQYF.

This chain joins TRBV9 and TRBJ1-4; possible D gene TRBD1, 5 bases. V was cut by 0 bases and J by 7 bases, with 10 bases left in between. Germline CDR1 reads SGDLS; CDR2 reads YYNGEE. The CDR3 has 14 residues. The CDR3 DNA sequence: TGTGCCAGCAGCGTAGGGGGCCGACCTGAAAAACTGTTTTTT. This sequence encodes CASSVGGRPEKLFF.

The chain couples TRBV29-1 to TRBJ2-1; D remains unclear. Looked up from germline, CDR1 is SQVTM and CDR2 is ANQGSEA. The CDR3 sequence is 12 residues long. V was clipped by 6 bases and J by 0 bases, with 6 bases between them. In nucleotides, the CDR3 is TGCAGCGTCGCTGCCTCCTACAATGAGCAGTTCTTC. Translation: CSVAASYNEQFF.

V and J are TRBV6-5 and TRBJ2-7; unclear D gene. Germline V gene lookup returns CDR1 MNHEY and CDR2 SVGAGI. This CDR3 region has 14 residues. The V end lost 2 bases, the J end lost 7 bases, and 15 bases lay between the germline ends. The CDR3 spells CASSYLDNSQEQYF. The CDR3 bases are TGTGCCAGCAGTTACCTGGATAACTCGCAGGAGCAGTACTTC.

The chain links TRBV5-4 to TRBJ2-3, with 7 bases that match TRBD2. The CDR3 is made up of 17 amino acids. After removal of 0 bases from V and 6 bases from J, the junction contained 13 bases not matched to a gene. The germline gives CDR1 SGHNT, CDR2 YYREEE (reference sequence). In DNA form, the CDR3 reads TGTGCCAGCAGCTTGGCCACACGGGACTACCTCGAGGATACGCAGTATTTT. The encoded protein is CASSLATRDYLEDTQYF.

V and J are TRBV9 and TRBJ2-3, with D unresolved. The germline V and J ends were trimmed by 0 bases and 2 bases, with 13 bases remaining between them. There are 16 residues in the CDR3. CDR1 is SGDLS, CDR2 YYNGEE, per germline. The chain's CDR3 is CASSVGQNLITDTQYF. The DNA of the CDR3 is TGTGCCAGCAGCGTAGGGCAGAACCTAATCACAGATACGCAGTATTTT. Looking up the rest from reference TRBV9 and TRBJ2-3 gives the full variable domain: DSGVTQTPKHLITATGQRVTLRCSPRSGDLSVYWYQQSLDQGLQFLIQYYNGEERAKGNILERFSAQQFPDLHSELNLSSLELGDSALYFCASSVGQNLITDTQYFGPGTRLTVL.

V and J are TRBV7-2 and TRBJ2-7, with D perhaps matching TRBD2 (6 bases). From germline, CDR1 is SGHTA and CDR2 FQGNSA. The CDR3 is 15 residues long. V was cut by 5 bases and J by 3 bases, with 17 bases left in between. CDR3 loop: CASSQEGAVYYEQYF. CDR3 sequence (DNA): TGTGCCAGCAGCCAGGAGGGAGCGGTCTACTACGAGCAGTACTTC.

The chain links TRBV29-1 to TRBJ1-3, with D hard to call. From germline, CDR1 is SQVTM and CDR2 ANQGSEA. The ends were cut back, 4 bases at V and 9 bases at J, with 1 base in the middle. The CDR3 contains 8 residues. The CDR3: CSVVTIYF. In nucleotides, the CDR3 is TGCAGCGTTGTCACCATATATTTT.

The V and J genes are TRBV30 and TRBJ2-3; TRBD1 is a possible D gene (6 bases). CDR1 and CDR2 (germline): GTSNPN, SVGIG (reference sequence). V lost 1 base and J 2 bases, leaving 10 bases between the germline ends. The CDR3 loop spans 14 amino acids. The CDR3 region has the DNA TGTGCCTGGAGTGAAGGGGGTAACACAGATACGCAGTATTTT. Its protein product is CAWSEGGNTDTQYF. Full variable domain (outside the CDR3, taken from reference TRBV30 and TRBJ2-3): SQTIHQWPATLVQPVGSPLSLECTVEGTSNPNLYWYRQAAGRGLQLLFYSVGIGQISSEVPQNLSASRPQDRQFILSSKKLLLSDSGFYLCAWSEGGNTDTQYFGPGTRLTVL.

The chain carries TRBV27 and TRBJ2-1; D gene unclear. Trimming shortened V by 2 bases and J by 4 bases, and 6 bases separated the two germline ends. The CDR3 totals 13 residues. CDR1 and CDR2 from the germline V gene are MNHEY and SMNVEV (reference sequence). CDR3 sequence reads: CASSLASYNEQFF. The CDR3 nucleotides read TGTGCCAGCAGTTTAGCCAGTTACAATGAGCAGTTCTTC.

This clone was observed a few times. This chain uses TRBV10-2 with TRBJ2-2, with 9 positions matching TRBD2. The CDR3 length is 18 residues. V gave up 3 bases and J gave up 4 bases; unmatched junction bases: 12. Germline V gives CDR1 WSHSY, CDR2 SAAADI. The CDR3 DNA is TGCGCCAGCAGTGATCAGGACGACGGACTAGCGTCCACCGGGGAGCTGTTTTTT. It is translated as CASSDQDDGLASTGELFF.

The chain couples TRBV19 to TRBJ1-5; D possibly corresponds to TRBD1 (5 bases). V was trimmed by 1 base and J by 5 bases, leaving 12 bases between them. Germline CDR1 reads LNHDA; CDR2 reads SQIVND (reference sequence). CDR3 length: 15 amino acids. The DNA for the CDR3 is TGTGCCAGTAGTATAGTTCGGGACGGACATCAGCCCCAGCATTTT. Translating gives CASSIVRDGHQPQHF.

This chain uses TRBV15 with TRBJ1-1, with D perhaps matching TRBD1 (5 bases). The germline gives CDR1 LNHNV, CDR2 YYDKDF (reference sequence). CDR3 length equals 15 residues. Trimming removed 1 base at V and 3 bases at J, with 12 bases between. The CDR3 DNA reads TGTGCCACCAGCAGAGGGACACTCGCCTACACTGAAGCTTTCTTT. Translated, it gives CATSRGTLAYTEAFF.

This clone was seen more than once but under ten times. The chain joins TRBV6-5 to TRBJ1-1, with D tentatively TRBD1 (6 bases). Germline loops: CDR1 MNHEY, CDR2 SVGAGI. This CDR3 spans 13 amino acids. The V end was cut by 2 bases, the J end by 4 bases, with 8 bases between. CDR3 DNA sequence: TGTGCCAGCAGTTACGGGGGCGGCACTGAAGCTTTCTTT. This encodes CASSYGGGTEAFF.

This clone has a handful of counts. The CDR3 bases are TGTGCCAGCAGTGACGGGACTAGCGCACGCGAGCAGTACTTC. Its translation: CASSDGTSAREQYF. The chain has TRBV2 and TRBJ2-7, with TRBD2 matching 10 bases. CDR1 and CDR2 (germline): SNHLY, FYNNEI. The V and J ends lost 3 bases and 6 bases, in that order; junction bases with no gene match: 5. This CDR3 is built from 14 residues.

The chain is built from TRBV30 and TRBJ2-7, with D possibly being TRBD1 or TRBD2 (7 bases each). This CDR3 comprises 13 residues. Trimming removed 5 bases at V and 2 bases at J, with 13 bases between. Germline CDR1 GTSNPN, CDR2 SVGIG (reference sequence). The CDR3 region has the DNA TGTGCCTGGTCGACAGGGAGGGCCTACGAGCAGTACTTC. Protein: CAWSTGRAYEQYF.

The chain uses TRBV4-2 and TRBJ1-2, with D unclear. The CDR3 loop spans 14 amino acids. Looked up from germline, CDR1 is LGHNA and CDR2 is YNFKEQ. V dropped 5 bases and J dropped 0 bases, with 10 bases sitting between them. The CDR3 DNA sequence: TGTGCCAGCAGCTTCCAAGAAGCTAACTATGGCTACACCTTC. Protein product: CASSFQEANYGYTF.

This clone has a single count. The chain has TRBV15 and TRBJ1-1, with D uncertain. Trimming removed 1 base at V and 1 base at J, with 16 bases between. Looked up from germline, CDR1 is LNHNV and CDR2 is YYDKDF (reference sequence). The CDR3 contains 17 residues. This CDR3 is CATSRGVQGGKNTEAFF. The CDR3 coding sequence is TGTGCCACCAGCAGAGGAGTCCAAGGAGGAAAGAACACTGAAGCTTTCTTT.

Only one count was recorded for this clone. The gene calls are TRBV14 and TRBJ2-5, with 7 bases aligning to TRBD2. The germline gives CDR1 SGHDN, CDR2 FVKESK. The length of the CDR3 is 15 residues. The V segment lost 4 bases and the J segment 4 bases; nucleotides outside the gene matches: 9. DNA of the CDR3: TGTGCCAGCAGCCCCTTAGGGGCGGGAGTAGAGACCCAGTACTTC. Translating it yields CASSPLGAGVETQYF. The full variable domain, completed using reference TRBV14 and TRBJ2-5, is EAGVTQFPSHSVIEKGQTVTLRCDPISGHDNLYWYRRVMGKEIKFLLHFVKESKQDESGMPNNRFLAERTGGTYSTLKVQPAELEDSGVYFCASSPLGAGVETQYFGPGTRLLVL.